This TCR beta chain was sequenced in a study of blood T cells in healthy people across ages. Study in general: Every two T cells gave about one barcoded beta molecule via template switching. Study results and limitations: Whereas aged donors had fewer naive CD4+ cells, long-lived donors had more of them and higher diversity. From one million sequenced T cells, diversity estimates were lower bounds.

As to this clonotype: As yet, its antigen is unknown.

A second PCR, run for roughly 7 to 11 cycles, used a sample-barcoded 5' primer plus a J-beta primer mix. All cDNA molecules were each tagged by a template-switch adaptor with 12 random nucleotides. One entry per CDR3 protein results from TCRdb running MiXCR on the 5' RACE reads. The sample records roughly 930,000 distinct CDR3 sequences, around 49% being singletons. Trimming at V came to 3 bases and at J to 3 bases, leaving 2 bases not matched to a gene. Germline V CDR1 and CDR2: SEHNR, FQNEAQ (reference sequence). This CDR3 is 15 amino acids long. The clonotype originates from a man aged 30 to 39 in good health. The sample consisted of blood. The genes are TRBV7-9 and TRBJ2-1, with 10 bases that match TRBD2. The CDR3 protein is CASSFSGGHYNEQFF. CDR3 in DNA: TGTGCCAGCAGCTTTAGCGGGGGGCACTACAATGAGCAGTTCTTC.